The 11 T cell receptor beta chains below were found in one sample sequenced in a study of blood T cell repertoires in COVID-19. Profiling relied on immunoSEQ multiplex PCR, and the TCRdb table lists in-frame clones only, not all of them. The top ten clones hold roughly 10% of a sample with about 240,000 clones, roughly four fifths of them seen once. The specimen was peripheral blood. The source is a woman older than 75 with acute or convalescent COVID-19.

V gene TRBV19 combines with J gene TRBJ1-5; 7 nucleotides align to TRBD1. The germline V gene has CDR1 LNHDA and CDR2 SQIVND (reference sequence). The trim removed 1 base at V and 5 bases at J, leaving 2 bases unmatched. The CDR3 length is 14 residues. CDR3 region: CASSIGGGDQPQHF. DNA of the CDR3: TGTGCCAGTAGTATAGGAGGGGGCGATCAGCCCCAGCATTTT. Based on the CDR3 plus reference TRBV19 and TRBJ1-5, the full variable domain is DGGITQSPKYLFRKEGQNVTLSCEQNLNHDAMYWYRQDPGQGLRLIYYSQIVNDFQKGDIAEGYSVSREKKESFPLTVTSAQKNPTAFYLCASSIGGGDQPQHFGDGTRLSIL.

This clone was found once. This CDR3 reads CASSRNIGGYGYTF. The CDR3 DNA reads as TGTGCCAGCAGCAGGAATATAGGAGGCTATGGCTACACCTTC. The chain uses TRBV5-8 and TRBJ1-2; no definite D call. Germline V gives CDR1 SGHTS, CDR2 YDEGEE. This CDR3 has 14 amino acids. The V and J ends lost 4 bases and 4 bases respectively, with 14 bases between them. Drawing the rest from reference TRBV5-8 and TRBJ1-2, the complete variable domain is EAGVTQSPTHLIKTRGQQATLRCSPISGHTSVYWYQQALGLGLQFLLWYDEGEERNRGNFPPRFSGRQFPNYSSELNVNALELEDSALYLCASSRNIGGYGYTFGSGTRLTVV.

The CDR3 DNA reads TGTGCCAGTAGTATACGGAGTGGGGCGGGGGGCAATCAGCCCCAGCATTTT. Translated: CASSIRSGAGGNQPQHF. The chain recombines TRBV19 with TRBJ1-5; D may be TRBD1 (5 bases). This CDR3 spans 17 amino acids. Germline V gene lookup returns CDR1 LNHDA and CDR2 SQIVND (reference sequence). Trimming stripped 2 bases from V and 2 bases from J, with 16 bases between.

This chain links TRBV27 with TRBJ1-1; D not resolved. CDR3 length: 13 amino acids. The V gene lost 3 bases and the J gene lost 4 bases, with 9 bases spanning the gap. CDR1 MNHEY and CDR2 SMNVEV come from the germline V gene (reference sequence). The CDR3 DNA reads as TGTGCCAGCAGTTTGGGAGGTGGCACTGAAGCTTTCTTT. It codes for CASSLGGGTEAFF.

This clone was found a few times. The CDR3 loop is CASSLRTGTGGLETQYF. As DNA, the CDR3 is TGTGCCAGCAGCCTCAGAACCGGGACAGGGGGCCTGGAGACCCAGTACTTC. The chain links TRBV14 to TRBJ2-5; TRBD1 matches 12 bases. Trimming removed 4 bases from V and 5 bases from J; junction bases left unmatched: 11. The germline gives CDR1 SGHDN, CDR2 FVKESK. This CDR3 spans 17 amino acids.

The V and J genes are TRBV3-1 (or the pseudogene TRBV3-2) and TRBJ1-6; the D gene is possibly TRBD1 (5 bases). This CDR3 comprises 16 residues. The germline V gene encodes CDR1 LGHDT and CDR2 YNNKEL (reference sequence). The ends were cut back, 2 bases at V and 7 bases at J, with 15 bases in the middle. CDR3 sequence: CASSQRGDFTNSPLHF. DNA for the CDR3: TGTGCCAGCAGCCAACGAGGGGACTTTACAAATTCACCCCTCCACTTT.

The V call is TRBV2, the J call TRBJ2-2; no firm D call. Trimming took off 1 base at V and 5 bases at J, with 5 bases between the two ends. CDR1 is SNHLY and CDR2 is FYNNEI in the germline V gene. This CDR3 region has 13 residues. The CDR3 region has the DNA TGTGCCAGCAGTGAAGTTAGTACCGGGGAGCTGTTTTTT. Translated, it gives CASSEVSTGELFF. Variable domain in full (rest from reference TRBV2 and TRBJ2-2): EPEVTQTPSHQVTQMGQEVILRCVPISNHLYFYWYRQILGQKVEFLVSFYNNEISEKSEIFDDQFSVERPDGSNFTLKIRSTKLEDSAMYFCASSEVSTGELFFGEGSRLTVL.

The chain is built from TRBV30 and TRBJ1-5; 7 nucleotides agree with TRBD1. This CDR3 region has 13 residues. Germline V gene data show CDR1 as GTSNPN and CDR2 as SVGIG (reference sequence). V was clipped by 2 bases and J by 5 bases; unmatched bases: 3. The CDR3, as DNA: TGTGCCTGGAGTCAACAGGGGCATCAGCCCCAGCATTTT. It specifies CAWSQQGHQPQHF.

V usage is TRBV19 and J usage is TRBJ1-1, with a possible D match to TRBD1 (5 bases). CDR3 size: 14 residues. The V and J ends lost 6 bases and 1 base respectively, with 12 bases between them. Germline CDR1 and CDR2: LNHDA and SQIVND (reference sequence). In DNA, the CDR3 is TGTGCCAGTAGCAGGACAACCCCGAACACTGAAGCTTTCTTT. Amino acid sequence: CASSRTTPNTEAFF.

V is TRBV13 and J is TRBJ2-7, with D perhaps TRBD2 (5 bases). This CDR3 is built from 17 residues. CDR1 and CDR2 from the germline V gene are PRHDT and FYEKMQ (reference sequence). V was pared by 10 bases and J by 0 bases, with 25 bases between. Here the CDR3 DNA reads TGTGCCACCAACCTGGACCATCGGAGGTTAAGCTCCTACGAGCAGTACTTC. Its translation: CATNLDHRRLSSYEQYF.

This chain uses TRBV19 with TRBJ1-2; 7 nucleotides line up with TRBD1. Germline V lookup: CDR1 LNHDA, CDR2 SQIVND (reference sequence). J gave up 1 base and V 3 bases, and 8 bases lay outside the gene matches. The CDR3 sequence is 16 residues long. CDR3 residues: CASSIRDRGYNYGYTF. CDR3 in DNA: TGTGCCAGTAGTATCCGGGACAGAGGTTATAACTATGGCTACACCTTC.